The rows below give T cell receptor beta chains drawn from one sample of a study of identical twins. MiXCR, applied by TCRdb to the 5' RACE reads, yields one record per CDR3 protein. Of 150,000 or so distinct CDR3 sequences in the sample, 3.5% were seen once. The sample was memory T cells sorted from blood. These TCRs come from a man between 18 and 29 years old in good health. Both conserved end residues are part of each CDR3. D genes are given only for firm matches. Expanded clones get a size class; other rows say once, few or many, or leave the size out.

D: NA
size: many
J: TRBJ2-2
V: TRBV24-1
CDR3: CATSDFSGGELFF
DNA: TGTGCCACCAGTGATTTTTCCGGCGGGGAGCTGTTTTTT

D: NA
size: many
J: TRBJ2-6
V: TRBV4-2
CDR3: CASSQARSGANVLTF
DNA: TGTGCCAGCAGCCAAGCCCGGAGCGGGGCCAACGTCCTGACTTTC

D: TRBD2
size: many
J: TRBJ2-3
V: TRBV20-1
CDR3: CSASTGLAGPDTQYF
DNA: TGCAGTGCTAGTACGGGACTAGCGGGACCAGATACGCAGTATTTT

D: NA
size: NA
J: TRBJ2-2
V: TRBV7-9
CDR3: CASSPHLGNTGELFF
DNA: TGTGCCAGCAGCCCGCACCTAGGAAACACCGGGGAGCTGTTTTTT

D: NA
size: many
J: TRBJ2-1
V: TRBV11-2
CDR3: CASSPLTVPEQFF
DNA: TGTGCCAGCAGCCCCCTAACAGTCCCTGAGCAGTTCTTC

D: NA
size: many
J: TRBJ2-5
V: TRBV27
CDR3: CASSPHYRGANKETQYF
DNA: TGTGCCAGCAGTCCACATTATAGAGGGGCAAATAAGGAGACCCAGTACTTC

D: NA
size: many
J: TRBJ2-1
V: TRBV25-1
CDR3: CASSELGRNEQFF
DNA: TGTGCCAGCAGTGAATTGGGCAGAAATGAGCAGTTCTTC

D: NA
size: many
J: TRBJ2-2
V: TRBV28
CDR3: CASWDIANTGELFF
DNA: TGTGCCAGTTGGGACATCGCGAACACCGGGGAGCTGTTTTTT

D: NA
size: many
J: TRBJ2-3
V: TRBV12-3/TRBV12-4
CDR3: CASSRGGDYTQYF
DNA: TGTGCCAGCAGTCGGGGCGGGGACTATACGCAGTATTTT

D: TRBD1
size: many
J: TRBJ1-1
V: TRBV20-1
CDR3: CSAPGQGGYTEAFF
DNA: TGCAGTGCACCGGGACAGGGGGGCTACACTGAAGCTTTCTTT

D: TRBD1
size: many
J: TRBJ1-2
V: TRBV20-1
CDR3: CSAREPTGGFGYTF
DNA: TGCAGTGCTAGGGAGCCGACAGGGGGTTTTGGCTACACCTTC

D: NA
size: many
J: TRBJ2-6
V: TRBV5-1
CDR3: CASEDSGANVLTF
DNA: TGCGCCAGCGAGGACTCTGGGGCCAACGTCCTGACTTTC

D: NA
size: many
J: TRBJ1-5
V: TRBV12-3/TRBV12-4
CDR3: CASSLTYGQPQHF
DNA: TGTGCCAGCAGTTTGACCTATGGGCAGCCCCAGCATTTT

D: NA
size: many
J: TRBJ2-7
V: TRBV20-1
CDR3: CSASLANRYEQYF
DNA: TGCAGTGCTAGCCTAGCGAACCGCTACGAGCAGTACTTC

D: TRBD2
size: many
J: TRBJ2-1
V: TRBV7-2
CDR3: CASSLETSGLGGEQFF
DNA: TGTGCCAGCAGCTTAGAAACTAGCGGGTTAGGTGGTGAGCAGTTCTTC

D: NA
size: many
J: TRBJ2-2
V: TRBV11-2
CDR3: CASSLGLTGELFF
DNA: TGTGCCAGCAGCTTAGGCCTAACCGGGGAGCTGTTTTTT

D: NA
size: NA
J: TRBJ1-1
V: TRBV7-2
CDR3: CASSLSTEAFF
DNA: TGTGCCAGCAGCTTATCCACTGAAGCTTTCTTT

D: TRBD2
size: many
J: TRBJ2-7
V: TRBV20-1
CDR3: CSVYGTSGSYEQYF
DNA: TGCAGTGTTTATGGGACTAGCGGTTCCTACGAGCAGTACTTC

D: NA
size: many
J: TRBJ1-1
V: TRBV12-3/TRBV12-4
CDR3: CASSLDGAMNTEAFF
DNA: TGTGCCAGCAGTTTAGACGGGGCCATGAACACTGAAGCTTTCTTT

D: TRBD2
size: many
J: TRBJ2-3
V: TRBV4-2
CDR3: CACALAGGTDTQYF
DNA: TGTGCCTGCGCGCTAGCGGGAGGTACAGATACGCAGTATTTT